This TCR beta chain stems from a study of cytomegalovirus exposure and HLA in healthy donors (dated by TCRdb to 2017 to 2019). For context, the study as a whole: An earlier analysis of 587 of the donors reported more than 250 Gb of sequence data and 100 million to 140 million unique TCR beta sequences from approximately 180 million T cells. Roughly 300 gigabases of sequencing data and 70 million to 100 million unique TCR sequences were included in an early release covering 500 to 750 HLA-typed donors. Of the roughly 410 genotyped donors, less than 90% were placed in the genetic ancestry cluster associated with self-reported Caucasian donors. The aim of the study was to test whether cataloging public T cell receptors could identify signatures of past pathogen exposure. The study used immunosequencing to profile the T cell repertoires of approximately 630 subjects and linked those repertoires to cytomegalovirus serostatus. In addition to the first cohort of several hundred subjects, a separate validation cohort of over 90 different subjects was used. High-throughput TCR immunosequencing, statistical association of individual TCRs with disease status, and machine learning were combined to predict cytomegalovirus infection status. In a later analysis, previously published TCR beta repertoires from fewer than 750 donors were re-analyzed and high-resolution HLA genotyping was added so that TCR occurrence patterns could be studied. The later analysis used no new phenotypic data to find candidate immune exposures, relying instead on TCR beta sequences and their occurrence across donors. An earlier analysis of a few hundred of the donors applied high-throughput TCR beta sequencing to assess whether each TCR beta V gene segment acted as functional or pseudogenic. Donor age, sex, ethnicity and CMV serostatus were compiled alongside the repertoire data. In a later genetic analysis, genome-wide SNP genotypes for about three fifths of the roughly 670 donors were used, and that subset was treated as a discovery cohort. All discovery cohort repertoires had been generated on a single sequencing platform. Class I and class II HLA loci were covered by the typing at four-digit resolution. Typing coverage varied by locus: 629-630 donors for A, B, C, DRB1 and DQB1; more than 500 for DQA1; around 610 for DPA1; roughly 470 for DPB1. Roughly five DR-DQ haplotypes were handled as single units for association and clustering, since linkage in the cohort was strong. Among about 400 genotyped donors of the cohort, an average of approximately 200,000 unique TCR beta nucleotide sequences was sequenced per donor, of which about 18% were non-productive. General findings and caveats noted by the study authors: Several of the top co-occurrence clusters appeared to be linked to parvovirus B19, influenza, CMV and Epstein-Barr virus, according to a later analysis. In a later analysis, TCR association rates were found to vary across HLA loci, with the most associated TCRs seen for DRB1 alleles and the fewest for HLA-C alleles. A later analysis found that most CMV-associated TCR beta chains appeared HLA-restricted, with HLA associations seemingly driven largely by CMV exposure. Some IMGT-functional V segments, including TRBV6-2 and TRBV6-3, could not be distinguished by the 87-base-pair reads and were therefore excluded. HLA typing was unavailable for some donors at each locus, so association tests used only the typed subset. In a later genetic analysis, a missense DCLRE1C variant was associated with V-gene and J-gene trimming of TCR beta chains, and the association was replicated in an independent cohort. An earlier analysis of some 590 of the donors showed that most TCR beta V segments appeared in productive rearrangements either about 87% or about 30% of the time, which broadly matched IMGT annotations. A further reported finding was that TCR beta sequences accurately predicted the HLA-A and HLA-B alleles for most subjects in the first cohort. The study gave a list of under 200 TCR beta chains associated with cytomegalovirus. The presence/absence analyses assumed that sequencing depth was roughly uniform across donors, and that assumption may not be true. In a later genetic analysis, fewer N-insertions in productive TCRs were reported among donors in an Asian-associated ancestry cluster than the approximately 630-donor mean. The cohort was sequenced for TCR beta chains only, and without alpha or paired-chain data the features that could be detected were limited. CMV serostatus was the only immune exposure information available for the cohort. At a false discovery rate of 0.05, a later analysis linked 15,000 to 20,000 TCR beta sequences to specific HLA alleles. A few of the identified cytomegalovirus-associated TCR beta chains were confirmed in vitro to be specific for cytomegalovirus antigens. Linkage disequilibrium might explain the correlated functional status among segregating V segments, but an unknown experimental factor could not be excluded. A cluster of highly shared sequence variants was judged likely to represent a technical artifact of the sequencing pipeline. Cytomegalovirus status was reported to be diagnosed by the classifier with high specificity and sensitivity in both the original and validation cohorts. The earlier analysis of about 600 of the donors excluded 15 to 20 rarely observed V segments, including chromosome 9 orphons, because counts were too low. Assigning TCR associations to individual alleles was difficult when HLA alleles, especially DR and DQ, strongly co-occurred. The authors suggested that the approach could potentially be extended to other disease states and immunological phenotypes. Across donors, most TCR sequences were observed very rarely, whereas some public TCRs were present in many individuals. In a later analysis, HLA-associated TCR beta chains showed more clonal expansion and lower generation probabilities than non-associated chains that were equally common.

The cohort comprised some 700 healthy bone marrow donors. All cohort members were sampled while nominally healthy, although unrecorded immune exposures were likely present. The donor tested CMV seronegative, placing the donor among the 350 to 400 seronegative members of the cohort. Every donor gave a peripheral blood sample, and the peripheral blood mononuclear cells from that sample were used for TCR beta sequencing. The Qiagen DNeasy Blood Extraction Kit was used to extract genomic DNA from the blood cell samples. In the germline V gene (reference sequence), CDR1 corresponds to LNHDA and CDR2 to SQIVND. Deletion took 5 bases off V and 5 bases off J, with a span of 9 bases between the germline ends. The CDR3 measures 13 amino acids from cysteine to phenylalanine. Solely the CDR3 DNA is kept, with 39 bases framed from the first base. As to this clone: Its binding antigen is unknown. One base away there is no much larger clone; base qualities are not given.

Preparation of the library involved the immunoSEQ multiplex PCR assay. A mixture of 60 forward primers for TCR Vbeta segments and 13 reverse primers for TCR Jbeta segments was used in the multiplex PCR. The CDR3 region of rearranged TCR beta genes was amplified from genomic DNA with a multiplex PCR assay. On the Illumina HiSeq System, the amplified TCR beta libraries were sequenced as 87-base-pair reads. From the authors' description of their analysis: In a later analysis, 77 million or so unique TCR beta chains were counted across the approximately 640 repertoires, and roughly 11 million of these chains were shared by at least two donors. Raw reads were error-corrected and collapsed into unique sequences by a nearest-neighbor algorithm in which closely related sequences were merged to remove PCR and sequencing errors. CDR3 sequences were aligned to IMGT reference sequences to assign V, D and J gene segments. Each retained sequence needed at least a six-nucleotide match to both a V gene segment and a J gene segment. Rearrangements were classified as productive when the CDR3 lacked stop codons and remained in frame with V and J, and all other rearrangements were classified as non-productive. Following IMGT convention, CDR3 was defined as the stretch from the second conserved V-encoded cysteine up to the conserved J-encoded phenylalanine. In an earlier analysis of approximately 500 of the donors, sequences lacking an unambiguous match to a single V gene segment were excluded. In an earlier analysis of a few hundred of the donors, V segments were called functional above 56.7% productive rearrangements and were called segregating when the between-donor standard deviation exceeded 5%. A statistical classification framework was built for diagnosing cytomegalovirus status from the catalog of TCR beta chain sequences. A later analysis assigned V and J genes by comparing TCR nucleotide sequences with IMGT/GENE-DB human TR gene sequences. The TCRdist pipeline was used in a later analysis to assign CDR3 sequences and most-parsimonious VDJ recombination scenarios. In a later analysis, each TCR beta chain was defined by its CDR3 amino acid sequence together with its V-gene family, and reads without a unique V-gene family were excluded. A later analysis removed roughly 590 highly shared, low-generation-probability nucleotide sequences to deal with suspected cross-contamination and a sequencing artifact. In a later analysis, a clonal expansion index for each public chain was calculated from normalized within-repertoire ranks of inferred template counts. A later analysis computed generation probabilities with a VDJ recombination model fitted to out-of-frame rearrangements, and checked the results against IGoR. Hypergeometric tests were used in a later analysis to score TCR-TCR, TCR-HLA and TCR-CMV co-occurrence, with a repertoire-size bias correction applied to the TCR pairs. To estimate false discovery rates, a later analysis permuted the HLA or CMV assignments 20 times. In a later analysis, co-occurring TCRs were grouped using DBSCAN, with TCRdist sequence similarity added in when clustering inside HLA-allele-positive subsets. Repertoires with fewer than 30,000 or more than 120,000 public chains, plus five repertoires with anomalous nucleotide sharing, were excluded from co-occurrence clustering. In TCRdb, the immuneACCESS table is reduced to in-frame sequences with V and J assigned. These tables do not hold every clone; where another copy was compared, an unresolved V gene accounts for under half, and the others remain unexplained. V, J and clone size are taken as reported in that table, and D and trimming were inferred from the DNA itself. This sample gives some 120,000 clones in total; 65% to 90% of them show up just once. The ten biggest clones cover 3.9% of the sample.

The sequence was obtained from a woman in her thirties in good health and CMV-seronegative. The chain was built from TRBV19 and TRBJ2-2; TRBD2 might be the D gene, on 6 matching bases. Material: PBMCs. The bases read TGTGCCAGTAGTTTTCGGGGGACCGGGGAGCTGTTTTTT. It translates to CASSFRGTGELFF.